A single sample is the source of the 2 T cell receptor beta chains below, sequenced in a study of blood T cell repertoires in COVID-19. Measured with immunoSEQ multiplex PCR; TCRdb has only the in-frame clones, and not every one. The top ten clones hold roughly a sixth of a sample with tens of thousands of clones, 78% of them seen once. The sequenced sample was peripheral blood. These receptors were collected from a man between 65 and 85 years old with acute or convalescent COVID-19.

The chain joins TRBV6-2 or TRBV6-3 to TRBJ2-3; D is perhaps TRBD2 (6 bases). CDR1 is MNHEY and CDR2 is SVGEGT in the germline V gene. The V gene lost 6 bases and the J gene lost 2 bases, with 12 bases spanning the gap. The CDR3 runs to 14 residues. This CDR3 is CASSRLVDTDTQYF. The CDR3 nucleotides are TGTGCCAGCAGCCGACTAGTAGACACAGATACGCAGTATTTT.

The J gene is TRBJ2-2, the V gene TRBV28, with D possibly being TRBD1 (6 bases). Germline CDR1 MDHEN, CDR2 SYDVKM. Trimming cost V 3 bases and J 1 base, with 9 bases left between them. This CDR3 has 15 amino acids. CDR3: CASSLGHLNTGELFF. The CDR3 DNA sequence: TGTGCCAGCAGTTTGGGACACTTGAACACCGGGGAGCTGTTTTTT. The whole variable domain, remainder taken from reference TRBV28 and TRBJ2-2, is DVKVTQSSRYLVKRTGEKVFLECVQDMDHENMFWYRQDPGLGLRLIYFSYDVKMKEKGDIPEGYSVSREKKERFSLILESASTNQTSMYLCASSLGHLNTGELFFGEGSRLTVL.